This TCR beta chain emerged from a study of T cell clonality in common variable immunodeficiency. The study, taken as a whole, reports: Fewer deletions and N-nucleotide insertions were reportedly seen in common variable immunodeficiency TCR beta sequences.

Aged roughly 9 to 65 years, CVID subjects averaged about 39 years old. Here immunoSEQ multiplex PCR was the method, and the copy in TCRdb shows in-frame clones only, minus some. The sample holds some 14,000 clones, and no clone turns up only once. As concerns this clone: Its specificity is unknown. The read ends 3 residues shy of where the CDR3 ends; the end is completed using the germline J gene.

The CDR3 is 12 amino acids. V lost 3 bases and J 5 bases, leaving 10 bases between the germline ends. Germline V gene data show CDR1 as GTSNPN and CDR2 as SVGIG (reference sequence). The sequencing input was peripheral blood mononuclear cells. The source of this sequence is a human donor with common variable immunodeficiency. V is TRBV30 and J is TRBJ1-2; no reliable D call. The sequenced part of the CDR3 DNA is TGTGCCTGGAGGCCGGGCGGGTATGGC. Translated: CAWRPGGYG. The whole CDR3 reads CAWRPGGYGYTF.